This TCR beta chain was identified in a study of blood T cells in healthy people across ages. Germline CDR1 reads MNHEY; CDR2 reads SMNVEV (reference sequence). CDR3 length: 14 amino acids. Between the trimmed V and J ends, which lost 2 bases and 11 bases, there was a span of 18 bases. As for this clonotype: The target antigen is unknown.

Study-wide points: The recorded TCR beta diversity per million T cells decreased in a roughly linear manner with age. Changes seen in expanded clonotypes were possibly confounded by donor CMV status left unknown.

Through a sample-barcoded 5' primer and a J-beta primer mix, a second PCR was run for roughly 6 to 12 cycles. The template-switch adaptor, which had 12 random nucleotides, put a tag on each cDNA molecule. From the 5' RACE reads, TCRdb called clonotypes with MiXCR, one entry per CDR3 protein. The profile shows about 1.1 million distinct CDR3 sequences, 35% to 40% of them singletons. The source of this sequence is a man younger than 35 in good health. The sample was blood. The rearrangement joins TRBV27 to TRBJ2-5; TRBD1 is a possible D gene (5 bases). CDR3 nucleotides: TGTGCCAGCAGTTTAAGGGGTCGGTTGAATGAGCAGTACTTC. It translates to CASSLRGRLNEQYF.